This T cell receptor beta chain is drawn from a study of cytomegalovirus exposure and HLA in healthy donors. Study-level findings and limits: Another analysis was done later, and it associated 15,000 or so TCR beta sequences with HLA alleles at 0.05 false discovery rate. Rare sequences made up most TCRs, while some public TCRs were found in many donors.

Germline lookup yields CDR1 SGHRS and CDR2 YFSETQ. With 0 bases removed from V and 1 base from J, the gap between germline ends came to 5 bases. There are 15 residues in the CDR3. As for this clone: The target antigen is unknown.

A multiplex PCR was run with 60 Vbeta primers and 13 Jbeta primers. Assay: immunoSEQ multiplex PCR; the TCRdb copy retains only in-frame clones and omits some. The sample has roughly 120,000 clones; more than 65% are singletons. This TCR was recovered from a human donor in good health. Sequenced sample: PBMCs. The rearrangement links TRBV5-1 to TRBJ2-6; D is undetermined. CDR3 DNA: TGCGCCAGCAGCTTGGGCAGGTCTGGGGCCAACGTCCTGACTTTC. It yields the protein CASSLGRSGANVLTF.